This passage covers 9 T cell receptor beta chains from one sample sequenced in a study of T cells in Graves' hyperthyroidism and ophthalmopathy. Amplification of TCR beta CDR3 regions was performed using RNA transcripts as template. In the first-round RT-PCR of the TCR CDR3, the HTBI primer set was used. MiXCR, run by TCRdb on the multiplex PCR reads, gives a single entry per CDR3 protein. The sample holds a few hundred thousand distinct CDR3 sequences, approximately 14% seen once. The sequenced material came from blood. All receptors derive from a woman in her 30s with Graves' hyperthyroidism.

V usage is TRBV27 and J usage is TRBJ1-2; maybe TRBD1 (6 bases). The V and J ends lost 3 bases and 4 bases respectively, with 12 bases between them. Germline loops: CDR1 MNHEY, CDR2 SMNVEV (reference sequence). The CDR3 has 14 amino acids. The CDR3 loop reads CASSFSQGIYGYTF. Written as DNA, the CDR3 is TGTGCCAGCAGTTTTTCCCAGGGGATCTATGGCTACACCTTC.

The chain recombines TRBV5-1 with TRBJ1-4; perhaps TRBD1 as D (5 bases). Germline CDR1 reads SGHRS; CDR2 reads YFSETQ. V lost 4 bases to trimming and J lost 2 bases, with 9 bases between them. This CDR3 comprises 14 residues. The CDR3: CASSLGLTNEKLFF. The CDR3 coding sequence is TGCGCCAGCAGCCTGGGACTGACTAATGAAAAACTGTTTTTT. The complete variable domain, with remaining parts taken from reference TRBV5-1 and TRBJ1-4, reads KAGVTQTPRYLIKTRGQQVTLSCSPISGHRSVSWYQQTPGQGLQFLFEYFSETQRNKGNFPGRFSGRQFSNSRSEMNVSTLELGDSALYLCASSLGLTNEKLFFGSGTQLSVL.

This clonotype occurred a few times. The chain uses TRBV20-1 and TRBJ2-1, with TRBD2 matching 14 bases. The CDR3 extends over 18 amino acids. Trimming took 4 bases from V and 2 from J; bases not matched to a gene: 10. Germline CDR1 and CDR2: DFQATT and SNEGSKA (reference sequence). The CDR3 is CSATGLAGEKGTYNEQFF. The CDR3 coding sequence is TGCAGTGCTACGGGACTAGCGGGAGAAAAAGGGACCTACAATGAGCAGTTCTTC.

This clonotype was counted a few times. J is TRBJ2-1 and V is TRBV29-1, with no clear D. CDR1 is SQVTM and CDR2 is ANQGSEA in the germline V gene. This CDR3 is built from 14 residues. Trimming pared 0 bases from V and 4 bases from J, leaving 10 bases between. CDR3 DNA sequence: TGCAGCGTTGAAGATCTCGGCTTTTACAATGAGCAGTTCTTC. Its protein is CSVEDLGFYNEQFF.

This clonotype appeared once. The CDR3: CASSEVNTGELFF. The DNA for the CDR3 is TGTGCCAGCAGTGAAGTCAACACCGGGGAGCTGTTTTTT. The chain links TRBV6-1 to TRBJ2-2; no clear D. This CDR3 contains 13 residues. V gave up 1 base and J gave up 2 bases, with 2 bases separating them. The germline V gene has CDR1 MNHNS and CDR2 SASEGT.

V gene TRBV6-1 combines with J gene TRBJ2-4; no definite D call. The V end was cut by 4 bases, the J end by 7 bases, with 5 bases between. Germline V CDR1 and CDR2: MNHNS, SASEGT. The CDR3 runs to 11 residues. The CDR3 region has the DNA TGTGCCAGCAGTGGACCGAACATTCAGTACTTC. Translation gives CASSGPNIQYF.

The chain uses TRBV29-1 and TRBJ1-2; unclear D gene. The germline CDR1 and CDR2 sequences are SQVTM and ANQGSEA. This CDR3 is 14 amino acids long. Trimming left V 0 bases short and J 1 base short, with 9 bases between. CDR3 sequence (DNA): TGCAGCGTTGAAGAATGGCATCTTAACTATGGCTACACCTTC. Protein: CSVEEWHLNYGYTF.

This clonotype was counted between two and nine times. The V call is TRBV20-1, the J call TRBJ2-7; 12 positions agree with TRBD2. Germline CDR1 is DFQATT and CDR2 is SNEGSKA (reference sequence). This CDR3 spans 15 amino acids. After removal of 6 bases from V and 4 bases from J, the junction contained 10 bases not matched to a gene. The CDR3 reads CSAERSSGRAYEQYF. The CDR3 bases are TGCAGTGCGGAGCGTTCTAGCGGGAGGGCATACGAGCAGTACTTC.

Concerning this clonotype: It may be a read error: a sequence one base away is much more abundant. The J gene is TRBJ2-1, the V gene TRBV6-1; 10 nucleotides align to TRBD2. Germline V CDR1 and CDR2: MNHNS, SASEGT. Germline trimming cut 6 bases from V and 0 bases from J; bases unmatched to any gene: 8. The CDR3 covers 17 residues. The CDR3 reads CASSHRASGSSYNEQFF. CDR3 nucleotide sequence: TGTGCCAGCAGCCACCGGGCTAGCGGGAGCTCCTACAATGAGCAGTTCTTC.